This TCR beta chain was obtained from a study of OX40 agonist ivuxolimab in advanced cancers. The study, taken as a whole, reports: There were, on average, more expanded clones in CD8+ T cells than in CD4+.

In this sample, this clone turned up a few times. Its antigen is as yet unknown. The CDR3 is made up of 15 amino acids. Germline values: CDR1 MGHRA, CDR2 YSYEKL. V was trimmed by 0 bases and J by 1 base, leaving 9 bases between them. The cohort excluded patients with autoimmune disease history or systemic immunosuppression. Profiled with immunoSEQ multiplex PCR; TCRdb holds only in-frame clones, not every one. Among some 11,000 clones listed, 74% were seen once. The chain couples TRBV4-1 to TRBJ1-2, with no clear D. The material sequenced was CD4+ or CD8+ T cells sorted from blood, taken in a trial of the OX40 agonist ivuxolimab. This TCR came from an adult with an advanced solid tumor such as melanoma, head and neck, liver or kidney cancer. The CDR3 sequence is CASSQDPGNNYGYTF. In DNA, the CDR3 is TGCGCCAGCAGCCAAGATCCGGGGAATAACTATGGCTACACCTTC.